The 20 T cell receptor beta chains below come from one sample, sequenced in a study of shared clonotypes between healthy human individuals. TCRdb's table, derived via immunoSEQ multiplex PCR, lists solely in-frame clones and lacks some. The repertoire consists of roughly 320,000 clones, with roughly 91% occurring once and the leading ten covering roughly 17%. Specimen: memory CD8+ T cells sorted from blood. This sample's subset: CD45RO+ cells pooled with CCR7-negative TemRA cells. Source of these receptors: a young man in good health.

The genes are TRBV6-6 and TRBJ1-2; unclear D gene. Trimming shortened V by 5 bases and J by 4 bases, and 14 bases separated the two germline ends. CDR1 MNHNY and CDR2 SVGAGI come from the germline V gene (reference sequence). This CDR3 contains 14 residues. The CDR3 coding sequence is TGTGCCAGCAGTCGTCTCATGGAGCCCTATGGCTACACCTTC. Translated, it gives CASSRLMEPYGYTF.

Here the CDR3 reads CASSLASGTYNEQFF. In nucleotides, the CDR3 is TGTGCCAGCAGCTTAGCAAGCGGTACCTACAATGAGCAGTTCTTC. The chain has TRBV7-8 and TRBJ2-1; possible D gene TRBD2, 5 bases. CDR3 length: 15 amino acids. V was pared by 0 bases and J by 2 bases, with 8 bases between. Germline assignment: CDR1 SGHVS and CDR2 FQNEAQ.

The chain is built from TRBV5-1 and TRBJ2-2; 7 nucleotides line up with TRBD1. J lost 7 bases, V lost 2 bases, and 8 bases had no gene match. This CDR3 has 15 amino acids. Per germline, CDR1 SGHRS and CDR2 YFSETQ. Here the CDR3 DNA reads TGCGCCAGCAGCTTTCGGGACAGCCCTTTCGGGGAGCTGTTTTTT. Amino acid sequence: CASSFRDSPFGELFF.

This clone appeared a single time. CDR3 in DNA: TGCAGCGTTGCGGTGAGAATATACGAGCAGTACTTC. It yields the protein CSVAVRIYEQYF. The chain uses TRBV29-1 and TRBJ2-7; D call uncertain. Between the trimmed V and J ends, which lost 4 bases and 4 bases, there was a span of 11 bases. This CDR3 has 12 amino acids. Germline assignment: CDR1 SQVTM and CDR2 ANQGSEA.

V gene TRBV7-9 combines with J gene TRBJ1-6, with D uncertain. Trimming shortened V by 6 bases and J by 2 bases, and 11 bases separated the two germline ends. The CDR3 runs to 15 residues. Germline CDR1 is SEHNR and CDR2 is FQNEAQ (reference sequence). Here the CDR3 DNA reads TGTGCCAGCAGACTTTTCACCCCCTATAATTCACCCCTCCACTTT. Protein product: CASRLFTPYNSPLHF.

This clone was counted ten times or more. V usage is TRBV5-1 and J usage is TRBJ2-3, with D uncertain. V dropped 0 bases and J dropped 0 bases, with 8 bases sitting between them. In germline, CDR1 is SGHRS, CDR2 YFSETQ. The CDR3 is 15 amino acids. The CDR3 protein is CASSLAPTSTDTQYF. DNA of the CDR3: TGCGCCAGCAGCTTGGCCCCGACTAGCACAGATACGCAGTATTTT.

This chain joins TRBV9 and TRBJ2-7; D ambiguous. V was pared by 0 bases and J by 5 bases, with 9 bases between. The CDR3 is 13 residues long. Germline V gives CDR1 SGDLS, CDR2 YYNGEE. CDR3 residues: CASSVDDADEQYF. In DNA, the CDR3 is TGTGCCAGCAGCGTAGATGACGCCGACGAGCAGTACTTC. The full variable domain, with the rest looked up from reference TRBV9 and TRBJ2-7, is DSGVTQTPKHLITATGQRVTLRCSPRSGDLSVYWYQQSLDQGLQFLIQYYNGEERAKGNILERFSAQQFPDLHSELNLSSLELGDSALYFCASSVDDADEQYFGPGTRLTVT.

This chain connects TRBV7-9 to TRBJ1-1, with a tentative D call TRBD1 (5 bases). CDR3 length: 12 amino acids. V lost 4 bases and J lost 11, with 14 bases in between. Per germline, CDR1 SEHNR and CDR2 FQNEAQ (reference sequence). The CDR3 DNA reads as TGTGCCAGCAGCTCTGGGCCAGGGTATGCTTTCTTT. As protein: CASSSGPGYAFF.

This chain uses TRBV5-4 with TRBJ2-1; TRBD1 matches at 7 bases. Germline V gene data show CDR1 as SGHNT and CDR2 as YYREEE (reference sequence). Unmatched junction bases numbered 4, after V lost 5 bases and J lost 5 bases. The CDR3 extends over 13 amino acids. CDR3 protein: CASSIDRDNEQFF. In DNA form, the CDR3 reads TGTGCCAGCAGTATCGACAGGGACAATGAGCAGTTCTTC.

This chain uses TRBV5-1 with TRBJ2-2, with TRBD1 matching 10 bases. The germline V gene has CDR1 SGHRS and CDR2 YFSETQ. CDR3 length: 15 residues. V shed 4 bases, J shed 3 bases, and the junction held 3 bases outside the gene matches. CDR3 amino acids: CASSTGQGDTGELFF. CDR3 coding DNA: TGCGCCAGCAGCACAGGACAGGGGGACACCGGGGAGCTGTTTTTT.

This clone was seen once. The V gene is TRBV28, the J gene TRBJ1-1; maybe TRBD1 (6 bases). Looked up from germline, CDR1 is MDHEN and CDR2 is SYDVKM. V lost 5 bases and J 4 bases, leaving 14 bases between the germline ends. This CDR3 region has 14 residues. The CDR3 loop is CASSHRGAGTEAFF. The DNA of the CDR3 is TGTGCCAGCAGTCATCGGGGGGCGGGCACTGAAGCTTTCTTT.

This clone appeared many times. V gene TRBV6-4 combines with J gene TRBJ2-3; TRBD1 matches at 7 bases. CDR1 is MRHNA, CDR2 SNTAGT, per germline. The V segment lost 0 bases and the J segment 6 bases; nucleotides outside the gene matches: 0. The CDR3 runs to 13 residues. CDR3 loop: CASSDSDRDTQYF. In nucleotides, the CDR3 is TGTGCCAGCAGTGACTCGGACAGGGATACGCAGTATTTT.

The CDR3 bases are TGTGCCTGGAGAAAATTCACGGCCTCCTACGAGCAGTACTTC. This translates into CAWRKFTASYEQYF. The chain combines TRBV30 with TRBJ2-7; D not resolved. The germline gives CDR1 GTSNPN, CDR2 SVGIG (reference sequence). This CDR3 has 14 amino acids. V was shortened by 3 bases and J by 0 bases, with 12 bases between the two germline ends. The full variable domain, rest sourced from reference TRBV30 and TRBJ2-7, is SQTIHQWPATLVQPVGSPLSLECTVEGTSNPNLYWYRQAAGRGLQLLFYSVGIGQISSEVPQNLSASRPQDRQFILSSKKLLLSDSGFYLCAWRKFTASYEQYFGPGTRLTVT.

This clone was observed a single time. V and J are TRBV6-5 and TRBJ2-2; D not resolved. CDR1 and CDR2 (germline): MNHEY, SVGAGI. This CDR3 spans 15 amino acids. V lost 0 bases and J lost 6, with 11 bases in between. The CDR3 region has the DNA TGTGCCAGCAGTTACTCGTGGGATTCCGCCGGGGAGCTGTTTTTT. This codes for CASSYSWDSAGELFF.

Written as DNA, the CDR3 is TGTGCCAGCAGTCCGCGGGGGGACCGGGATGGCTACACCTTC. Its translation: CASSPRGDRDGYTF. This rearrangement joins TRBV6-1 to TRBJ1-2; D might be TRBD1 (5 bases). The germline V and J ends were trimmed by 5 bases and 6 bases, with 16 bases remaining between them. CDR3 length: 14 amino acids. CDR1 is MNHNS and CDR2 is SASEGT in the germline V gene.

The V and J genes are TRBV28 and TRBJ1-5; D unresolved. The CDR3 consists of 14 residues. Germline lookup yields CDR1 MDHEN and CDR2 SYDVKM. V was cut by 2 bases and J by 5 bases, with 10 bases left in between. This CDR3 reads CASSLGSYYQPQHF. As DNA, the CDR3 is TGTGCCAGCAGTTTAGGGTCATACTATCAGCCCCAGCATTTT.

This clone was detected once. This rearrangement joins TRBV7-9 to TRBJ2-1; weak D call: TRBD1 (5 bases). Trimming removed 3 bases at V and 10 bases at J, with 16 bases between. CDR1 and CDR2 (germline): SEHNR, FQNEAQ (reference sequence). The CDR3 spans 14 residues. CDR3 sequence: CASSFAQGLREQFF. The CDR3 DNA is TGTGCCAGCAGCTTTGCTCAGGGTTTAAGGGAGCAGTTCTTC.

This clone was seen a handful of times. V is TRBV19 and J is TRBJ1-2; D unresolved. The CDR3 covers 13 residues. Trimming cost V 6 bases and J 5 bases, with 13 bases left between them. Germline CDR1 and CDR2: LNHDA and SQIVND (reference sequence). CDR3 nucleotides: TGTGCCAGTAGCTTGGACGGCGTTTATGGCTACACCTTC. The encoded protein is CASSLDGVYGYTF.

The chain carries TRBV9 and TRBJ2-3; no clear D gene. The germline CDR1 and CDR2 sequences are SGDLS and YYNGEE. V dropped 0 bases and J dropped 1 base, with 12 bases sitting between them. The CDR3 has 16 amino acids. Here the CDR3 DNA reads TGTGCCAGCAGCGTAGGGGATGCGCCCCGCACAGATACGCAGTATTTT. It is translated as CASSVGDAPRTDTQYF.

This chain joins TRBV7-8 and TRBJ2-1, with TRBD2 identical over 8 bases. Unmatched junction bases numbered 1, after V lost 0 bases and J lost 3 bases. CDR3 length equals 15 residues. CDR1 SGHVS and CDR2 FQNEAQ come from the germline V gene. The CDR3 here is CASSLASGDYNEQFF. DNA of the CDR3: TGTGCCAGCAGCTTAGCTAGCGGGGACTACAATGAGCAGTTCTTC.